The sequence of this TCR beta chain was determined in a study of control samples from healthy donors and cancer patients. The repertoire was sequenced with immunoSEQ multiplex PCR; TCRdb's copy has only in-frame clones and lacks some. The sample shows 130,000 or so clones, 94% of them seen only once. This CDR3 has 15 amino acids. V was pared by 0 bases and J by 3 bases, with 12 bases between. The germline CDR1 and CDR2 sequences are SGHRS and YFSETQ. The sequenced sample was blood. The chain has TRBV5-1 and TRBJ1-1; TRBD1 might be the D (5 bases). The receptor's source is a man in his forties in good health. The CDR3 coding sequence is TGCGCCAGCAGCTTGGGGGGACTCGGCGACACTGAAGCTTTCTTT. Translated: CASSLGGLGDTEAFF.